This T cell receptor beta chain was captured in a study of blood T cells in healthy people across ages. Using a J-beta primer mix together with a sample-barcoded 5' primer, a second PCR was run for roughly 6 to 11 cycles. TCRdb passed the 5' RACE reads through MiXCR, listing each CDR3 protein once. The sample contains roughly 800,000 distinct CDR3 sequences, around a quarter of which appear only once. This CDR3 is 13 amino acids long. Trimming cost V 5 bases and J 11 bases; bases outside gene matches: 10. Germline values: CDR1 SGHTA, CDR2 FQGTGA. This sample also belongs to another study, concerning T cells of mothers and their children. That work adds: Over 8 million TCR beta CDR3 reads were obtained from each mother, and about 2.9 million from each child. Comparable shaping of TCR recombination output by thymic selection was observed in related and unrelated pairs.

The gene calls are TRBV7-3 and TRBJ2-3; TRBD2 matches at 7 bases. The TCR originated in a boy aged 10-17 years in good health. Sequenced sample: blood. The CDR3 here is CASSPQLGGVQYF. In nucleotides, the CDR3 is TGTGCCAGCAGCCCCCAATTGGGGGGGGTGCAGTATTTT.